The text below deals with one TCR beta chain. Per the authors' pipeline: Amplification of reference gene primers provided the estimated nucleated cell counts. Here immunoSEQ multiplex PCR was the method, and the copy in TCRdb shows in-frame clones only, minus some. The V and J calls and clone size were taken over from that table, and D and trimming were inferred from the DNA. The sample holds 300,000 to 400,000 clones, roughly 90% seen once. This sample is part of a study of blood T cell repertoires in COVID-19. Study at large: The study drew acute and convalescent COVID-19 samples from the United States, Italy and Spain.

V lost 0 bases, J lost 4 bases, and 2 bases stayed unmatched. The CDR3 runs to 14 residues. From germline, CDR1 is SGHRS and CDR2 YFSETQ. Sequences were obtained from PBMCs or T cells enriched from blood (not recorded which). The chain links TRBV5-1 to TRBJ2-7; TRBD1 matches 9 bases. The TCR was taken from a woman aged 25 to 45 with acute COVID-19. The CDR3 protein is CASSLADRGYEQYF. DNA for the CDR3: TGCGCCAGCAGCTTGGCGGACAGGGGATACGAGCAGTACTTC.